This T cell receptor (beta chain) was captured in a study of blood T cell repertoires in COVID-19. About the study: T cells, B-cell-depleted T cells, or PBMCs provided the cDNA or gDNA that served as material.

The CDR3 covers 16 residues. The V end lost 0 bases, the J end lost 0 bases, and 9 bases lay between the germline ends. Looked up from germline, CDR1 is KGHSH and CDR2 is LQKENI. The repertoire was sequenced with immunoSEQ multiplex PCR; TCRdb's copy has only in-frame clones and lacks some. Here the sample spans about 230,000 clones, around nine tenths being singletons. Participants' reported clinical history set cohort assignment. This clonotype was sampled from a woman in her thirties with acute COVID-19. Material: PBMCs or T cells enriched from blood (not recorded which). This chain connects TRBV18 to TRBJ1-5, with D uncertain. CDR3 region: CASSPPLQYSNQPQHF. CDR3 sequence (DNA): TGTGCCAGCTCACCACCGCTACAGTATAGCAATCAGCCCCAGCATTTT.